This TCR beta chain was obtained from a study of control samples from healthy donors and cancer patients. Sequencing was performed with immunoSEQ multiplex PCR; in TCRdb, only in-frame clones are kept and a portion is missing. The sample includes about 92,000 clones, more than 75% of them seen just once. Germline lookup yields CDR1 SEHNR and CDR2 FQNEAQ (reference sequence). The CDR3 has 15 residues. The trim removed 5 bases at V and 2 bases at J, leaving 6 bases unmatched. The chain links TRBV7-9 to TRBJ1-5, with 7 bases that match TRBD1. Sequenced: blood. This sequence originates from a woman aged 60-70 years in good health. CDR3 DNA sequence: TGTGCCAGCAGCCCAGACAGGGTGGGCAATCAGCCCCAGCATTTT. Translated, it gives CASSPDRVGNQPQHF.